The 26 T cell receptor beta chains below all came from one sample that was sequenced in a study of regulatory T cells in long-lasting Graves disease. Libraries of TCR beta came from iRepertoire HTBI primers plus Arm-PCR of CDR3 regions. TCRdb itself ran the multiplex PCR reads through MiXCR, one entry per CDR3 protein. The table has roughly 250,000 distinct CDR3 sequences, about 17% seen once. Stated time point: newly diagnosed GD, antithyroid drugs for less than 3 months. After RNA was extracted from PBMCs, the TCR library was made from it. These records were also assigned to another study, of T cells in Graves' hyperthyroidism and ophthalmopathy.

The input for sequencing was peripheral blood mononuclear cells (PBMCs), taken at new diagnosis, from a patient treated with antithyroid drugs. These receptor sequences come from a woman aged 25-40 years with Graves disease.

For this clonotype: Just one base apart from a much larger clone, this may be a read error. The chain recombines TRBV6-2 or TRBV6-3 with TRBJ2-3, with D unclear. CDR1 MNHEY and CDR2 SVGEGT come from the germline V gene. CDR3 length: 15 residues. V gave up 5 bases and J gave up 0 bases, with 12 bases separating them. CDR3 sequence (DNA): TGTGCCAGCAGTGTTGACCTTACTAGCACAGATACGCAGTATTTT. Translating it yields CASSVDLTSTDTQYF.

The chain joins TRBV25-1 to TRBJ1-6; D gene unclear. Germline V gene data show CDR1 as MGHDK and CDR2 as SYGVNS. V was pared by 3 bases and J by 0 bases, with 9 bases between. The CDR3 extends over 16 amino acids. CDR3 amino acids: CASSDGVSSYNSPLHF. The CDR3 DNA follows: TGTGCCAGCAGTGACGGAGTTAGCTCCTATAATTCACCCCTCCACTTT.

This clonotype was seen ten or more times. One end of the junction varies from germline; a read error may be responsible. CDR3 region: CANSLLGLDYGYTF. The CDR3 DNA sequence: TGTGCCAACAGCTTACTAGGCTTAGACTATGGCTACACCTTC. The V call is TRBV7-2, the J call TRBJ1-2; unclear D gene. The CDR3 has 14 residues. Germline-derived CDR1 and CDR2 are SGHTA and FQGNSA.

CDR3 residues: CASSKGLAGGYYGTDTQYF. DNA for the CDR3: TGTGCCAGCAGTAAGGGACTAGCGGGGGGGTATTATGGCACAGATACGCAGTATTTT. J is TRBJ2-3 and V is TRBV6-2 or TRBV6-3; 16 bases map to TRBD2. V shed 5 bases, J shed 1 base, and the junction held 9 bases outside the gene matches. The CDR3 contains 19 residues. The germline gives CDR1 MNHEY, CDR2 SVGEGT.

This clonotype was observed many times. The V and J genes are TRBV12-3 or TRBV12-4 and TRBJ1-4; D ambiguous. The CDR3 sequence is 11 residues long. V lost 7 bases and J 6 bases, leaving 6 bases between the germline ends. The CDR3: CASTDDEKLFF. CDR3 in DNA: TGTGCCAGCACCGACGATGAAAAACTGTTTTTT.

This clonotype was detected only once. The chain links TRBV6-1 to TRBJ2-3; D perhaps matches TRBD1 (7 bases). Germline V gene lookup returns CDR1 MNHNS and CDR2 SASEGT. The CDR3 loop spans 16 amino acids. The V end lost 6 bases, the J end lost 5 bases, and 21 bases lay between the germline ends. Here the CDR3 reads CASSQSRGALGDTQYF. The CDR3 DNA reads as TGTGCCAGCAGCCAATCCAGGGGGGCTCTTGGAGATACGCAGTATTTT.

This clonotype was seen at least ten times. The rearrangement joins TRBV3-1 to TRBJ1-3; D gene ambiguous. Trimming left V 3 bases short and J 4 bases short, with 4 bases between. Germline assignment: CDR1 LGHDT and CDR2 YNNKEL (reference sequence). This CDR3 is 12 amino acids long. The CDR3 spells CASSQEGNTIYF. The CDR3 coding sequence is TGTGCCAGCAGCCAGGAAGGAAACACCATATATTTT.

This clonotype has ten or more counts. CDR3 amino acids: CASSLGGILGNQPQHF. CDR3 nucleotide sequence: TGTGCCAGCAGTTTAGGAGGGATCTTAGGCAATCAGCCCCAGCATTTT. This chain uses TRBV27 with TRBJ1-5, with D unclear. Trimming removed 2 bases at V and 2 bases at J, with 13 bases between. CDR3 size: 16 residues. CDR1 is MNHEY and CDR2 is SMNVEV in the germline V gene (reference sequence).

This clonotype was found a few times. The chain recombines TRBV19 with TRBJ2-7, with D perhaps given as TRBD1 or TRBD2 (5 bases each). CDR1 LNHDA and CDR2 SQIVND come from the germline V gene (reference sequence). This CDR3 is built from 14 residues. Trimming took off 5 bases at V and 7 bases at J, with 18 bases between the two ends. The CDR3 DNA is TGTGCCAGTAGTCCCTCGGGACCGCTCCCTGAGCAGTACTTC. Translated: CASSPSGPLPEQYF.

This clonotype was detected ten times or more. V usage is TRBV12-3 or TRBV12-4 and J usage is TRBJ1-4; maybe TRBD1 (5 bases). The CDR3 spans 14 residues. V was trimmed by 3 bases and J by 8 bases, leaving 13 bases between them. The DNA of the CDR3 is TGTGCCAGCAGTTTGCCAGGGATTGGCGAAAAACTGTTTTTT. It specifies CASSLPGIGEKLFF.

This clonotype has at least ten counts. The CDR3 here is CSARVSGPRNTEAFF. The CDR3 DNA reads as TGCAGTGCTAGAGTATCAGGGCCTCGGAACACTGAAGCTTTCTTT. This chain links TRBV20-1 with TRBJ1-1; perhaps TRBD1 as D (5 bases). Trimming took off 1 base at V and 1 base at J, with 13 bases between the two ends. Per germline, CDR1 DFQATT and CDR2 SNEGSKA (reference sequence). The CDR3 is 15 amino acids.

Concerning this clonotype: This could be a read error, since a much larger clone is one nucleotide away. The chain has TRBV3-1 and TRBJ2-6; D is unresolved. Germline CDR1 reads LGHDT; CDR2 reads YNNKEL (reference sequence). Trimming pared 2 bases from V and 2 bases from J, leaving 4 bases between. The CDR3 is 14 amino acids. CDR3 amino acids: CASSQNAGANVLTF. The CDR3 nucleotides are TGTGCCAGCAGCCAAAATGCTGGGGCCAACGTCCTGACTTTC.

This clonotype appeared many times. This chain connects TRBV20-1 to TRBJ1-2; 7 positions agree with TRBD1. The CDR3 loop spans 15 amino acids. Looked up from germline, CDR1 is DFQATT and CDR2 is SNEGSKA (reference sequence). J lost 4 bases, V lost 0 bases, and 8 bases had no gene match. CDR3 sequence (DNA): TGCAGTGCTAGAGAATACGGACAGGAGGTCTATGGCTACACCTTC. Translated, it gives CSAREYGQEVYGYTF.

Worth noting for this clonotype: A much larger clone sits a single nucleotide away, making a read error possible. J is TRBJ1-5 and V is TRBV5-6; a weak D match, TRBD1 (5 bases). CDR3 size: 13 residues. V was pared by 7 bases and J by 5 bases, with 13 bases between. Germline loops: CDR1 SGHDT, CDR2 YYEEEE. The CDR3 loop is CASGIGEDQPQHF. The CDR3 coding sequence is TGTGCCAGCGGCATAGGGGAGGATCAGCCCCAGCATTTT.

Comments on this clonotype: This may be a read error, as it is one base from a much larger clone. V usage is TRBV7-8 and J usage is TRBJ2-2; D is undetermined. This CDR3 comprises 15 residues. Per germline, CDR1 SGHVS and CDR2 FQNEAQ. The germline V and J ends were trimmed by 2 bases and 2 bases, with 9 bases remaining between them. CDR3 coding DNA: TGTGCCAGCAGCTTAACACGGCAAAACACCGGGGAGCTGTTTTTT. This codes for CASSLTRQNTGELFF. The complete variable domain, with remaining parts taken from reference TRBV7-8 and TRBJ2-2, reads GAGVSQSPRYKVAKRGQDVALRCDPISGHVSLFWYQQALGQGPEFLTYFQNEAQLDKSGLPSDRFFAERPEGSVSTLKIQRTQQEDSAVYLCASSLTRQNTGELFFGEGSRLTVL.

The gene calls are TRBV7-9 and TRBJ2-7; TRBD1 matches at 10 bases. With 1 base clipped from V and 5 bases from J, the junction kept 11 bases outside the gene matches. This CDR3 region has 17 residues. Germline CDR1 and CDR2: SEHNR and FQNEAQ (reference sequence). CDR3 sequence (DNA): TGTGCCAGCAGCTTAGACGGGCTTCGGGACAGGGGCGACGAGCAGTACTTC. Protein product: CASSLDGLRDRGDEQYF.

In the case of this clonotype: A much larger clone is a single base away; this may be a read error. This chain joins TRBV7-2 and TRBJ2-2; possibly TRBD1 or TRBD2 for D (5 bases each). CDR3 length: 16 amino acids. In germline, CDR1 is SGHTA, CDR2 FQGNSA. The CDR3 loop reads CVSSQDPGPDTGELFF. CDR3 bases: TGTGTCAGCAGCCAAGACCCGGGACCAGACACCGGGGAGCTGTTTTTT.

This clonotype was found a few times. The chain carries TRBV7-2 and TRBJ2-7, with D hard to call. With 3 bases removed from V and 2 bases from J, the gap between germline ends came to 11 bases. The CDR3 extends over 14 amino acids. From germline, CDR1 is SGHTA and CDR2 FQGNSA. CDR3 region: CASSFSSVTYEQYF. The DNA of the CDR3 is TGTGCCAGCAGCTTTTCATCGGTAACCTACGAGCAGTACTTC.

The V and J genes are TRBV5-5 and TRBJ1-5; D is uncertain. Per germline, CDR1 SGHKS and CDR2 YYEKEE (reference sequence). This CDR3 has 15 residues. Trimming removed 0 bases from V and 1 base from J, with 8 bases in between. CDR3 loop: CASSLAGNSNQPQHF. The CDR3 nucleotides read TGTGCCAGCAGCTTGGCCGGGAACAGCAATCAGCCCCAGCATTTT. The variable domain in full, with the rest retrieved from reference TRBV5-5 and TRBJ1-5, is DAGVTQSPTHLIKTRGQQVTLRCSPISGHKSVSWYQQVLGQGPQFIFQYYEKEERGRGNFPDRFSARQFPNYSSELNVNALLLGDSALYLCASSLAGNSNQPQHFGDGTRLSIL.

This clonotype was detected ten times or more. The CDR3: CASSKQGVTEAFF. CDR3 in DNA: TGTGCCAGCAGCAAGCAGGGTGTTACTGAAGCTTTCTTT. The chain joins TRBV3-1 to TRBJ1-1; a weak D match, TRBD1 (5 bases). V lost 5 bases to trimming and J lost 5 bases, with 12 bases between them. The germline gives CDR1 LGHDT, CDR2 YNNKEL (reference sequence). CDR3 size: 13 residues.

This clonotype was observed many times. The V call is TRBV7-8, the J call TRBJ1-5; tentative D call: TRBD1 (6 bases). In germline, CDR1 is SGHVS, CDR2 FQNEAQ. CDR3 length: 14 residues. V lost 5 bases to trimming and J lost 3 bases, with 11 bases between them. The CDR3 DNA reads as TGTGCCAGCAGCAAAACAGGGATCAATCAGCCCCAGCATTTT. It encodes CASSKTGINQPQHF.

This clonotype was recorded at least ten times. The rearrangement links TRBV27 to TRBJ2-1; TRBD2 matches at 12 bases. Germline CDR1 MNHEY, CDR2 SMNVEV (reference sequence). The CDR3 length is 16 residues. J was trimmed by 7 bases and V by 1 base; bases with no gene match: 5. This chain's CDR3 is CASSLYPSGGANEQFF. CDR3 coding DNA: TGTGCCAGCAGTTTATACCCTAGCGGGGGGGCAAATGAGCAGTTCTTC.

This clonotype showed up many times. The chain carries TRBV7-2 and TRBJ1-1; 9 nucleotides line up with TRBD1. The J segment lost 0 bases and the V segment lost 4 bases, leaving 6 bases of the junction unmatched. Germline assignment: CDR1 SGHTA and CDR2 FQGNSA. The CDR3 sequence is 16 residues long. The CDR3 is CASSWGQGFMNTEAFF. As DNA, the CDR3 is TGTGCCAGCAGCTGGGGACAGGGTTTCATGAACACTGAAGCTTTCTTT.

This clonotype was picked up a small number of times. This may come from a read error, since a much larger clone is one base off. The V and J genes are TRBV5-1 and TRBJ1-1; TRBD1 matches 8 bases. V was clipped by 4 bases and J by 3 bases; unmatched bases: 8. The CDR3 length is 15 residues. From germline, CDR1 is SGHRS and CDR2 YFSETQ. The CDR3 region has the DNA TGCGCCAGCAGCCTCATGGACAGGGTCGACACTGAAGCTTTCTTT. Translated, it gives CASSLMDRVDTEAFF.

This chain uses TRBV2 with TRBJ2-7, with 9 bases fitting TRBD1. The CDR3 is made up of 16 amino acids. Per germline, CDR1 SNHLY and CDR2 FYNNEI. V was pared by 4 bases and J by 6 bases, with 13 bases of the junction left unmatched. CDR3 bases: TGTGCCAGCAGTGCGGCGAGCCCGGGACAGGGCTCCGAGCAGTACTTC. This sequence encodes CASSAASPGQGSEQYF.

This clonotype was picked up many times. The chain is built from TRBV6-1 and TRBJ2-7, with D possibly TRBD1 on 6 matching bases. The CDR3 runs to 14 residues. Germline assignment: CDR1 MNHNS and CDR2 SASEGT. Trimming shortened V by 5 bases and J by 1 base, and 12 bases separated the two germline ends. Here the CDR3 DNA reads TGTGCCAGCAGTAAAAACAGGGATTCCTACGAGCAGTACTTC. This sequence encodes CASSKNRDSYEQYF.